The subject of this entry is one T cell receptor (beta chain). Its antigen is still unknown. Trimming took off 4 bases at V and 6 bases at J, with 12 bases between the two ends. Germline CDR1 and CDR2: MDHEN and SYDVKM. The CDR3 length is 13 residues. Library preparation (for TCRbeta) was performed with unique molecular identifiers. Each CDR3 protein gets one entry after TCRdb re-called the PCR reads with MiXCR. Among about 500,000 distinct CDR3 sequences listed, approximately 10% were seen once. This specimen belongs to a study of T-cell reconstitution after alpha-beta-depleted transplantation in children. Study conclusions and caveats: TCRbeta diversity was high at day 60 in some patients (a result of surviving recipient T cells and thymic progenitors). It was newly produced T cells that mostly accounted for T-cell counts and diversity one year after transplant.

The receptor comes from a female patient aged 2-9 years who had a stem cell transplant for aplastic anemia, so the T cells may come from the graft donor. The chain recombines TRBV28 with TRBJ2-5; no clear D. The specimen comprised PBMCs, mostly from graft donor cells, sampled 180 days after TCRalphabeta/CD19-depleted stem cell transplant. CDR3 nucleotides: TGTGCCAGCAGTTCCCCGGCAGTCAAGACCCAGTACTTC. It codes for CASSSPAVKTQYF.